This entry lists 13 T cell receptor beta chains sequenced from one sample in a study of HIV-infected children after antiretroviral therapy interruption. Unique molecular identifiers were included in an RNA-based 3' RACE TCR library. MiXCR, run by TCRdb on the 3' RACE reads, gives a single entry per CDR3 protein. The sample has roughly 46,000 distinct CDR3 sequences; roughly 4.5% are singletons. The treatment: PENTA 11 planned treatment interruption arm or continuous ART arm. The sequenced sample was CD45RA+ CD4+ T cells from PBMCs, pooled from several time points, obtained from a donor given antiretroviral therapy, either interrupted or continuous. Described subset: naive CD4+ CD45RA+ CD45RO- T cells. These receptors originate from a pool of human donors with HIV.

This clonotype was counted at least ten times. This chain uses TRBV5-1 with TRBJ2-1; 9 bases map to TRBD2. CDR3 length: 14 amino acids. CDR1 and CDR2 (germline): SGHRS, YFSETQ. V lost 2 bases and J lost 6; bases outside the gene matches: 3. The CDR3 sequence: CASSLSGGRNEQFF. The CDR3 DNA reads as TGCGCCAGCAGCTTAAGCGGGGGGCGCAATGAGCAGTTCTTC.

This clonotype was detected ten times or more. The V and J genes are TRBV4-1 and TRBJ1-5; 9 bases match TRBD1. Germline-derived CDR1 and CDR2 are MGHRA and YSYEKL. With 7 bases clipped from V and 5 bases from J, the junction kept 12 bases outside the gene matches. The CDR3 is 16 residues long. DNA of the CDR3: TGCGCCAGCACCCCGGGGGCCGGGACAGGGTATCAGCCCCAGCATTTT. Its protein product is CASTPGAGTGYQPQHF.

This clonotype was counted only a few times. The chain couples TRBV30 to TRBJ1-5; possible D gene TRBD1, 6 bases. Trimming cost V 4 bases and J 5 bases, with 9 bases left between them. Germline CDR1 and CDR2: GTSNPN and SVGIG (reference sequence). This CDR3 contains 12 residues. The CDR3 is CAWNTGYQPQHF. The CDR3 DNA reads TGTGCCTGGAACACAGGGTATCAGCCCCAGCATTTT. The entire variable domain, with the rest obtained from reference TRBV30 and TRBJ1-5, is as follows: SQTIHQWPATLVQPVGSPLSLECTVEGTSNPNLYWYRQAAGRGLQLLFYSVGIGQISSEVPQNLSASRPQDRQFILSSKKLLLSDSGFYLCAWNTGYQPQHFGDGTRLSIL.

This clonotype was seen repeatedly, ten times or more. The gene calls are TRBV2 and TRBJ2-1; D ambiguous. CDR1 and CDR2 (germline): SNHLY, FYNNEI. The CDR3 spans 14 residues. V gave up 6 bases and J gave up 7 bases, with 16 bases separating them. DNA for the CDR3: TGTGCCAGCAGCCTTTTAGAGTTCCAGAATGAGCAGTTCTTC. Amino acids: CASSLLEFQNEQFF.

This clonotype was counted only a few times. V usage is TRBV6-5 and J usage is TRBJ2-7, with 8 bases matching TRBD1. From germline, CDR1 is MNHEY and CDR2 SVGAGI. V shed 6 bases and J 6 bases; nucleotides not matched to a gene: 10. The CDR3 consists of 14 residues. CDR3 in DNA: TGTGCCAGCAGCGTACAGGGGGGATTAGGCGAGCAGTACTTC. Amino acid sequence: CASSVQGGLGEQYF.

The gene calls are TRBV5-1 and TRBJ2-6; TRBD1 matches 8 bases. Germline values: CDR1 SGHRS, CDR2 YFSETQ. CDR3 size: 17 residues. V shed 4 bases, J shed 4 bases, and the junction held 10 bases outside the gene matches. The CDR3 sequence is CASSLRGQGSGANVLTF. CDR3 DNA sequence: TGCGCCAGCAGCCTCCGCGGACAGGGTTCCGGGGCCAACGTCCTGACTTTC.

The rearrangement links TRBV29-1 to TRBJ2-7, with D perhaps assigned TRBD1 or TRBD2 (7 bases each). CDR1 and CDR2 from the germline V gene are SQVTM and ANQGSEA. Trimming pared 4 bases from V and 0 bases from J, leaving 13 bases between. This CDR3 contains 14 residues. As DNA, the CDR3 is TGCAGCGTTGGGGTCAGGGGGGGCTCCTACGAGCAGTACTTC. This codes for CSVGVRGGSYEQYF.

This clonotype was picked up many times. The chain couples TRBV2 to TRBJ1-4, with unresolved D. There are 12 residues in the CDR3. Germline V gene data show CDR1 as SNHLY and CDR2 as FYNNEI. Deletions cut 11 bases from V and 4 bases from J, with 11 bases between. The CDR3 spells CAGNRLNEKLFF. The CDR3 DNA reads TGTGCCGGCAACAGACTTAATGAAAAACTGTTTTTT. Full variable domain (missing parts from reference TRBV2 and TRBJ1-4): EPEVTQTPSHQVTQMGQEVILRCVPISNHLYFYWYRQILGQKVEFLVSFYNNEISEKSEIFDDQFSVERPDGSNFTLKIRSTKLEDSAMYFCAGNRLNEKLFFGSGTQLSVL.

The sample holds one count of this clonotype. One end of the junction does not line up with germline, which may come from a read error. The chain joins TRBV12-3 or TRBV12-4 to TRBJ2-5; weak D call: TRBD1 (5 bases). The length of the CDR3 is 14 residues. The CDR3 spells CASSFQGSQDTQYF. CDR3 DNA sequence: TGTGCCAGCAGTTTCCAGGGAAGCCAAGACACCCAGTACTTT.

V gene TRBV2 combines with J gene TRBJ2-2; 7 bases map to TRBD2. The CDR3 spans 15 residues. Germline assignment: CDR1 SNHLY and CDR2 FYNNEI. V was clipped by 9 bases and J by 0 bases; unmatched bases: 7. CDR3 DNA sequence: TGTGCCAGTAGGGAGGGGTCCTCGAACACCGGGGAGCTGTTTTTT. This encodes CASREGSSNTGELFF. The variable domain in full, with the rest retrieved from reference TRBV2 and TRBJ2-2, is EPEVTQTPSHQVTQMGQEVILRCVPISNHLYFYWYRQILGQKVEFLVSFYNNEISEKSEIFDDQFSVERPDGSNFTLKIRSTKLEDSAMYFCASREGSSNTGELFFGEGSRLTVL.

This clonotype was found a few times. This chain connects TRBV14 to TRBJ2-7; 8 bases fit TRBD2. Looked up from germline, CDR1 is SGHDN and CDR2 is FVKESK. V lost 0 bases to trimming and J lost 0 bases; unmatched junction nucleotides: 7. The CDR3 runs to 17 residues. CDR3: CASSQDPLAGSSYEQYF. The CDR3 DNA follows: TGTGCCAGCAGCCAAGATCCCCTAGCGGGTAGCTCCTACGAGCAGTACTTC.

In this sample, this clonotype turned up many times. The chain carries TRBV28 and TRBJ2-3; TRBD1 might be the D (6 bases). Trimming took off 4 bases at V and 1 base at J, with 12 bases between the two ends. The germline V gene has CDR1 MDHEN and CDR2 SYDVKM. The CDR3 covers 15 residues. The CDR3 spells CASSSPGVGTDTQYF. CDR3 nucleotide sequence: TGTGCCAGCAGTTCGCCAGGGGTAGGCACAGATACGCAGTATTTT.

This clonotype showed up many times. The V and J genes are TRBV12-3 or TRBV12-4 and TRBJ1-2, with D uncertain. The CDR3 consists of 14 residues. V shed 2 bases and J shed 4 bases, with 11 bases lying between them. CDR3 in amino acids: CASSLNPDIYGYTF. Here the CDR3 DNA reads TGTGCCAGCAGTTTAAATCCAGACATCTATGGCTACACCTTC.